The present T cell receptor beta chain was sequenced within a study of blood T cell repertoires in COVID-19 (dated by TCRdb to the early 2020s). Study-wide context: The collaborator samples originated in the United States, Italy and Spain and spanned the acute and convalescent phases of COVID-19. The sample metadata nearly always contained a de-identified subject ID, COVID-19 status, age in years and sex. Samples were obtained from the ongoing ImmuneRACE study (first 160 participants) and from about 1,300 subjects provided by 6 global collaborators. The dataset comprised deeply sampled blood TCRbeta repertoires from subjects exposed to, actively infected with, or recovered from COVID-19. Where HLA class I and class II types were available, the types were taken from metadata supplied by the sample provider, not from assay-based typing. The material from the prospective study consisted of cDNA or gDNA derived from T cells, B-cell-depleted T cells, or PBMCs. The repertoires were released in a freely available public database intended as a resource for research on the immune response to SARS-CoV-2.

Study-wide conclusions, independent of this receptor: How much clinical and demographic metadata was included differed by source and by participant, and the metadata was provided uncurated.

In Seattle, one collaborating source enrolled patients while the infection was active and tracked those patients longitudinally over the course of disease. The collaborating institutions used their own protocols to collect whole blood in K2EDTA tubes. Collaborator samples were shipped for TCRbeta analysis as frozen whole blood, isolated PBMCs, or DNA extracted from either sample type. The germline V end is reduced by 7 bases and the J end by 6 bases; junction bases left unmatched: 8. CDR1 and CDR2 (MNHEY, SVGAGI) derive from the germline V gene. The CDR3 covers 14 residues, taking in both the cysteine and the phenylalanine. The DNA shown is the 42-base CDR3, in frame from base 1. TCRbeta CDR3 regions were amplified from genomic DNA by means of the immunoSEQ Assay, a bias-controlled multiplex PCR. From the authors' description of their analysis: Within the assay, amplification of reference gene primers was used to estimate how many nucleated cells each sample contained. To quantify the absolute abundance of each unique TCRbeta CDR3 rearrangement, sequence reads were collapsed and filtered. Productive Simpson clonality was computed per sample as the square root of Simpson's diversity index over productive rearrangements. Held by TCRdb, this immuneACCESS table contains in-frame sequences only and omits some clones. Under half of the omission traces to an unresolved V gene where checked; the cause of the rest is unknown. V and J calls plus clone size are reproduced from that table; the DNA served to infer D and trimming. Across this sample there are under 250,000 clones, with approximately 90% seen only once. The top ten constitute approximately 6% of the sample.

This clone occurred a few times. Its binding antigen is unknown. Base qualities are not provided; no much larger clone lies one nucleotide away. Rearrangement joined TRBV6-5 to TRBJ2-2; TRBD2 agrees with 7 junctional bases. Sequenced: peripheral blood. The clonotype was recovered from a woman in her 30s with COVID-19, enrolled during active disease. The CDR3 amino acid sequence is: CASTRTSLAGELFF. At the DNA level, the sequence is TGTGCCAGCACGCGGACTAGTCTAGCCGGGGAGCTGTTTTTT.